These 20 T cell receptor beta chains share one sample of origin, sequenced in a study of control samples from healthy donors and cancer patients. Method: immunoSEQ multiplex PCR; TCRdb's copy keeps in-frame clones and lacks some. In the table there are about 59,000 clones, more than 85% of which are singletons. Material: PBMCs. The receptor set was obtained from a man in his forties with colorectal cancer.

DNA for the CDR3: TGTGCCAGCAGTTTGGCCAGGGCCAATGAGCAGTTCTTC. It translates to CASSLARANEQFF. The V and J genes are TRBV12-3 or TRBV12-4 and TRBJ2-1; a possible D gene is TRBD1 (5 bases). The V end lost 3 bases, the J end lost 6 bases, and 9 bases lay between the germline ends. The CDR3 totals 13 residues.

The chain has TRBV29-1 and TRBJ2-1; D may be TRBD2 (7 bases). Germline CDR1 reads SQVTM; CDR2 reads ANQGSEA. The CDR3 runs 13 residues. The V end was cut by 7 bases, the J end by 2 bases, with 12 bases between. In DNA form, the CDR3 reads TGCAGCGCGGGGGGCCGGACCTACAATGAGCAGTTCTTC. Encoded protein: CSAGGRTYNEQFF.

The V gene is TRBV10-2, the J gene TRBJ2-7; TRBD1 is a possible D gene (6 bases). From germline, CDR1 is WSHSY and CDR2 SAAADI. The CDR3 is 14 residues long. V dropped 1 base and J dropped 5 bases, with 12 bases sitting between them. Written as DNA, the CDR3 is TGCGCCAGCAGTGAGTTAGCAGGGGTAAACGAGCAGTACTTC. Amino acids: CASSELAGVNEQYF.

Here the CDR3 DNA reads TGTGCCAGCAGCCGGGAGAGGGGGAACACTGAAGCTTTCTTT. It specifies CASSRERGNTEAFF. The chain has TRBV5-4 and TRBJ1-1, with TRBD1 as a possible D gene (5 bases). This CDR3 region has 14 residues. V shed 4 bases and J shed 1 base, with 11 bases lying between them. Germline CDR1 and CDR2: SGHNT and YYREEE (reference sequence).

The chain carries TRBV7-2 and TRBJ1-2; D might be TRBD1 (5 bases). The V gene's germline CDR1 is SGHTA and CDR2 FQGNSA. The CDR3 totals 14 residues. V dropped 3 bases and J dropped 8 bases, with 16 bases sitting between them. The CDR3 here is CASSLKVAGHGYTF. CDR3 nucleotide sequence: TGTGCCAGCAGCTTGAAAGTGGCAGGGCACGGCTACACCTTC.

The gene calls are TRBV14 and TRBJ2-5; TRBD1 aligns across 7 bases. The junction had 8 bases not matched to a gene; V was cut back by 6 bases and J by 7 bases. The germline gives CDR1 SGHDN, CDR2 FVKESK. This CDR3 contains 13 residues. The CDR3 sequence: CASSPGQLGTQYF. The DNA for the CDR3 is TGTGCCAGCAGTCCGGGACAGCTGGGGACCCAGTACTTC.

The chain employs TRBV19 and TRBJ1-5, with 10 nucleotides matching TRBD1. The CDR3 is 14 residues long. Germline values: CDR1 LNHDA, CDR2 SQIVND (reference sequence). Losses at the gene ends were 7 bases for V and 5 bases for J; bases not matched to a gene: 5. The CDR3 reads CASKSGTGDQPQHF. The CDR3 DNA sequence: TGTGCCAGTAAGAGTGGGACAGGGGATCAGCCCCAGCATTTT.

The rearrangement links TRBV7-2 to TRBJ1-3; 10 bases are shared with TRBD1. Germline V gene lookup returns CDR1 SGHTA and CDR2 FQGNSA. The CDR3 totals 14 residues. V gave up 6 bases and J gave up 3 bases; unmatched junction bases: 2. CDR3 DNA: TGTGCCAGCAGACGGACAGGGGGTGGAAACACCATATATTTT. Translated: CASRRTGGGNTIYF.

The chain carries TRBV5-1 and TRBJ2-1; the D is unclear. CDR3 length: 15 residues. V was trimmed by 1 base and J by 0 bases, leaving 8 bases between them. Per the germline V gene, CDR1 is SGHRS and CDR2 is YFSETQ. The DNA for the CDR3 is TGCGCCAGCAGCTTGTTACCTAGCTCCTACAATGAGCAGTTCTTC. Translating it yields CASSLLPSSYNEQFF. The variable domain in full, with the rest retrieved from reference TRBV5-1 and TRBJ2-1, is KAGVTQTPRYLIKTRGQQVTLSCSPISGHRSVSWYQQTPGQGLQFLFEYFSETQRNKGNFPGRFSGRQFSNSRSEMNVSTLELGDSALYLCASSLLPSSYNEQFFGPGTRLTVL.

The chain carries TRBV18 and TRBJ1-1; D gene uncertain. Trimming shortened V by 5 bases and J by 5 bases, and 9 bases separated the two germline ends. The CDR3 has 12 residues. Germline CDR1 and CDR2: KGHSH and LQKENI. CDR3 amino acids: CASSTARTEAFF. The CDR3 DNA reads TGTGCCAGCTCAACGGCGCGGACTGAAGCTTTCTTT.

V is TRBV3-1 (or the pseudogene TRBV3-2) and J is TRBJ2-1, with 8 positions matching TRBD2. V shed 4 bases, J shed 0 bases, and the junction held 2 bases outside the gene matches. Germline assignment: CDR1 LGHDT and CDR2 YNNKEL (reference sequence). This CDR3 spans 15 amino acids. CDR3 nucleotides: TGTGCCAGCAGCCGAGCGGGGGTCTCCTACAATGAGCAGTTCTTC. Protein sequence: CASSRAGVSYNEQFF.

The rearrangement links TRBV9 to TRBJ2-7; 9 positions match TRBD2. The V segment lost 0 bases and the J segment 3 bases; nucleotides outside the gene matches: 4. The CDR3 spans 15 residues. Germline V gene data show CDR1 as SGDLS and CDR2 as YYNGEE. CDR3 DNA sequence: TGTGCCAGCAGCGTAGGCGGGGGGGATCTCTACGAGCAGTACTTC. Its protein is CASSVGGGDLYEQYF.

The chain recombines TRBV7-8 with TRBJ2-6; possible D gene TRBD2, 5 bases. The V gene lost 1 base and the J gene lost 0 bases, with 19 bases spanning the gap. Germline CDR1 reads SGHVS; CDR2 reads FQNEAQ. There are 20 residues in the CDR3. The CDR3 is CASSLDTRERWSSGANVLTF. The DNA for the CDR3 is TGTGCCAGCAGCTTAGACACAAGGGAGAGGTGGAGCTCTGGGGCCAACGTCCTGACTTTC.

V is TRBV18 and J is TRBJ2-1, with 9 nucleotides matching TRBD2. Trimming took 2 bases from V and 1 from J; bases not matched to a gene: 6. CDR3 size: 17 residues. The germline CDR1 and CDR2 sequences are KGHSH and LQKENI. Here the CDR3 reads CASSPNSGGLSYNEQFF. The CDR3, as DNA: TGTGCCAGCTCACCAAATAGCGGGGGCCTTTCCTACAATGAGCAGTTCTTC.

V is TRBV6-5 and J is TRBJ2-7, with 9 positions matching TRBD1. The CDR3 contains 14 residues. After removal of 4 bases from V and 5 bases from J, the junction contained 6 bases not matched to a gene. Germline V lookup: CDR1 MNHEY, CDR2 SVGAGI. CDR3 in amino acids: CASSFGTGLNEQYF. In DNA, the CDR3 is TGTGCCAGCAGTTTTGGGACAGGGCTCAACGAGCAGTACTTC.

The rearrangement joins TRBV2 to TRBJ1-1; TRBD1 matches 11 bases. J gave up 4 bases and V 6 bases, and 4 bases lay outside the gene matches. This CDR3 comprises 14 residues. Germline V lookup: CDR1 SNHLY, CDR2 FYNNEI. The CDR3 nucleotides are TGTGCCAGCAGGGCCGGGACAGGGGGCACTGAAGCTTTCTTT. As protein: CASRAGTGGTEAFF.

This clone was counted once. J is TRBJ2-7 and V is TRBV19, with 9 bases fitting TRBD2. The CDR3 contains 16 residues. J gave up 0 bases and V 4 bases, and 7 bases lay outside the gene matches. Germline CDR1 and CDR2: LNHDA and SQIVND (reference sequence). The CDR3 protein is CASSTASGVASYEQYF. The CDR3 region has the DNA TGTGCCAGTAGTACCGCTAGCGGGGTTGCCTCCTACGAGCAGTACTTC.

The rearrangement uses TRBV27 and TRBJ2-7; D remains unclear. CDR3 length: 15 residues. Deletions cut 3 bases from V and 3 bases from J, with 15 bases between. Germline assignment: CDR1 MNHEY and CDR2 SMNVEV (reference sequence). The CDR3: CASSFRPGPFYEQYF. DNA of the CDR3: TGTGCCAGCAGTTTCCGCCCCGGACCCTTCTACGAGCAGTACTTC.

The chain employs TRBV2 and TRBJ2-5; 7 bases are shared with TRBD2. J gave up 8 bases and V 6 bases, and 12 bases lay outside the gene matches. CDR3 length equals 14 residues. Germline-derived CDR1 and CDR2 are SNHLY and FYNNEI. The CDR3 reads CASSAGLQDGTQYF. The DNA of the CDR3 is TGTGCCAGCAGCGCGGGACTACAGGACGGTACCCAGTACTTC.

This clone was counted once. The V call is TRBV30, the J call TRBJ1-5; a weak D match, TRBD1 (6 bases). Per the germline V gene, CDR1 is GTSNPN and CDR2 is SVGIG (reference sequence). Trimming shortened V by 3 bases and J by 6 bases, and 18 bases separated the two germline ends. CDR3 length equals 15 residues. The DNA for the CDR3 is TGTGCCTGGAGCGGACCCGGGACATGGGTTCAGCCCCAGCATTTT. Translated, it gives CAWSGPGTWVQPQHF.